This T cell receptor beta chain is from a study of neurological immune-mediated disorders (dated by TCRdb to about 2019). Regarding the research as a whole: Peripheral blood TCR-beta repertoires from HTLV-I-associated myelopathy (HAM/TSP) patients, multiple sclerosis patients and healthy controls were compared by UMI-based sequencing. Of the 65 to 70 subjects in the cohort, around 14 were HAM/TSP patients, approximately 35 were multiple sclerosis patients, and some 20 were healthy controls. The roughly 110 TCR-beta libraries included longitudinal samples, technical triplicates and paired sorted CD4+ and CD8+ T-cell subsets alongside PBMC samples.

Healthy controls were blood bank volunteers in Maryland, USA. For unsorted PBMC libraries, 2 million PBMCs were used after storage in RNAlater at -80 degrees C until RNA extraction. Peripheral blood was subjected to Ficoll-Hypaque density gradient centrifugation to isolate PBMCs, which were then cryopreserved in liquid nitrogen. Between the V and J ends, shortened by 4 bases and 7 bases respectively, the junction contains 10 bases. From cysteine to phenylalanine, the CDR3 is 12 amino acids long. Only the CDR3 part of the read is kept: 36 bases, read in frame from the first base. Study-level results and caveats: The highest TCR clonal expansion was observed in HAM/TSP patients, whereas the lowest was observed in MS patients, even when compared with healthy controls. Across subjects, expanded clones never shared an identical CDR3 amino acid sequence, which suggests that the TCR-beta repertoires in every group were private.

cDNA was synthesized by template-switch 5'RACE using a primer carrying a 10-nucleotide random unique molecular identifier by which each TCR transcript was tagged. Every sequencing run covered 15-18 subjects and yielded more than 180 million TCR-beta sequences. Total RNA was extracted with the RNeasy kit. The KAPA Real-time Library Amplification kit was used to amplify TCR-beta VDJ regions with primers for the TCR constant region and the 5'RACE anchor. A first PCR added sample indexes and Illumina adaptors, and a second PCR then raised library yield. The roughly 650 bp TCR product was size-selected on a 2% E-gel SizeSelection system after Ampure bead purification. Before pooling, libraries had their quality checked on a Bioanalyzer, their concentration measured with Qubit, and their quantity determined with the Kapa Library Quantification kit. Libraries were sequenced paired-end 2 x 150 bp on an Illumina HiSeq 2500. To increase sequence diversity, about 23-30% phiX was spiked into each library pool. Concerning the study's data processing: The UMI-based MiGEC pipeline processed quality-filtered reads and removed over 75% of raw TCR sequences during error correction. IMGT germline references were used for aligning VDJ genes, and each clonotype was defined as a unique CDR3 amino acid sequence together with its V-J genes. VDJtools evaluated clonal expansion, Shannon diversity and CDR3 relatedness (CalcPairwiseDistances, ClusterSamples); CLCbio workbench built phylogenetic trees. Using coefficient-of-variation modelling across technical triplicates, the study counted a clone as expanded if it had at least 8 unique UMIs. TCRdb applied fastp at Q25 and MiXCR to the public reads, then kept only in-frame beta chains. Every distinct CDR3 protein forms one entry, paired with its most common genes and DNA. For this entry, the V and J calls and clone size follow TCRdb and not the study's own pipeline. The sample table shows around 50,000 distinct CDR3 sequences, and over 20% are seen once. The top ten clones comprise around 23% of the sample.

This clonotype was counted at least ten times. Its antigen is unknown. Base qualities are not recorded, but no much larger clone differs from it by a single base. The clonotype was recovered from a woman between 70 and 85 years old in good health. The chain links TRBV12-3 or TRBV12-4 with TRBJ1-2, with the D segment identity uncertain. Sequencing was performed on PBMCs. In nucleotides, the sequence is TGTGCCAGCAGTTCCCCAGGCTCTGGCTACACCTTC. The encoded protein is CASSSPGSGYTF.